These 5 T cell receptor beta chains were sequenced from one sample in a study of cytotoxic CD8 clonotypes in ibrutinib-treated CLL. The method was immunoSEQ multiplex PCR; TCRdb's version includes in-frame clones alone and lacks a portion of them. The table lists 10,000 to 15,000 clones, 60% to 80% of them singletons. The sample in question was PBMCs, obtained before ibrutinib treatment. The receptor set was obtained from a human donor with chronic lymphocytic leukemia.

The genes are TRBV4-1 and TRBJ2-7; D may be TRBD1 (5 bases). The germline CDR1 and CDR2 sequences are MGHRA and YSYEKL. Trimming took off 1 base at V and 6 bases at J, with 16 bases between the two ends. The CDR3 is 15 amino acids. The CDR3, as DNA: TGCGCCAGCAGCCAAGGGACATTTGGGCTTGCCGAGCAGTACTTC. Its translation is CASSQGTFGLAEQYF.

The rearrangement joins TRBV7-9 to TRBJ2-2; 7 bases are shared with TRBD1. V trimming: 0 bases; J trimming: 2 bases; junction bases outside the gene matches: 6. CDR3 length: 17 residues. CDR1 and CDR2 from the germline V gene are SEHNR and FQNEAQ (reference sequence). DNA for the CDR3: TGTGCCAGCAGCTTAGCACAGGGGAATGGTAACACCGGGGAGCTGTTTTTT. It yields the protein CASSLAQGNGNTGELFF.

CDR3 nucleotide sequence: TGTGCCAGCAGCGCCCACGGGCAGGGCGACTACGAGCAGTACTTC. This codes for CASSAHGQGDYEQYF. The rearrangement links TRBV9 to TRBJ2-7, with a possible D match to TRBD1 (5 bases). V lost 3 bases and J 3 bases, leaving 16 bases between the germline ends. Germline CDR1 is SGDLS and CDR2 is YYNGEE. The CDR3 has 15 residues.

The chain recombines TRBV6-5 with TRBJ2-7, with D possibly being TRBD2 (6 bases). Germline lookup yields CDR1 MNHEY and CDR2 SVGAGI. The CDR3 runs to 13 residues. V was clipped by 1 base and J by 7 bases, with 11 bases between them. CDR3 sequence reads: CASSYFGGGEQYF. The CDR3 nucleotides are TGTGCCAGCAGTTACTTCGGGGGAGGAGAGCAGTACTTC.

The chain has TRBV5-6 and TRBJ2-7; perhaps TRBD1 as D (6 bases). The V and J ends lost 4 bases and 2 bases respectively, with 16 bases between them. This CDR3 comprises 15 residues. Germline-derived CDR1 and CDR2 are SGHDT and YYEEEE. Here the CDR3 reads CASSGNRVPTYEQYF. CDR3 coding DNA: TGTGCCAGCAGCGGGAACAGGGTTCCTACCTACGAGCAGTACTTC. Combining the CDR3 with reference TRBV5-6 and TRBJ2-7 gives the whole variable domain DAGVTQSPTHLIKTRGQQVTLRCSPKSGHDTVSWYQQALGQGPQFIFQYYEEEERQRGNFPDRFSGHQFPNYSSELNVNALLLGDSALYLCASSGNRVPTYEQYFGPGTRLTVT.